This TCR beta chain was recorded in a study of vaccination and CD4 T cells after COVID-19. Study at large: From HCoV-229E, HCoV-OC43, HCoV-NL63 and SARS-CoV-2, overlapping spike peptides were used to stimulate the cells. Every culture used as a control got a CEFX pool, an HIV-1 Nef pool, or no peptide.

This CDR3 has 16 amino acids. The V end was cut by 2 bases, the J end by 4 bases, with 17 bases between. Looked up from germline, CDR1 is MNHEY and CDR2 is SVGAGI. Sequenced with the Oncomine TCR Beta short-read assay was DNA taken from cultured CD4+ T cells. Cultured CD4+ T cells were the source of extracted genomic DNA. MiXCR was run by TCRdb on the PCR reads, yielding one entry per CDR3 protein. The sample records more than 15,000 distinct CDR3 sequences, more than 45% being singletons. Details on this clonotype: Its antigen is not identified.

Treatment here: approximately nine-day PBMC culture with coronavirus spike peptide pools or control peptides (ViraFEST assay). The receptor comes from a human donor who had recovered from COVID-19. The sample was CD4+ T cells from blood, cultured in vitro. The V and J genes are TRBV6-5 and TRBJ1-2; D gene ambiguous. The CDR3 DNA follows: TGTGCCAGCAGTTACACGGGCCAGCGGGCTTTCTATGGCTACACCTTC. It is translated as CASSYTGQRAFYGYTF.